The rows below give T cell receptor beta chains drawn from one sample of a study of response to subunit inactivated influenza vaccine. TCRdb ran MiXCR on the RT-PCR reads and lists one entry per CDR3 protein. The table records hundreds of thousands of distinct CDR3 sequences, about 15% of them present only once. Specimen: PBMCs from blood, collected around 15 days before vaccination. These receptors were collected from a man aged 50 or older who received an inactivated influenza vaccine. CDR3s include the opening cysteine and the closing phenylalanine or tryptophan.

J gene: TRBJ2-1; V gene: TRBV12-3/TRBV12-4; CDR3 protein: CATLGALAGANNEQFF
J gene: TRBJ2-7; V gene: TRBV19; CDR3 protein: CATADPPTSYEQYF
J gene: TRBJ1-2; V gene: TRBV20-1; CDR3 protein: CSARDPGQEFYGYTF
J gene: TRBJ1-2; V gene: TRBV19; CDR3 protein: CASSMALNYGYTF
J gene: TRBJ2-7; V gene: TRBV27; CDR3 protein: CASSRDRGVSYEQYF
J gene: TRBJ2-2; V gene: TRBV5-1; CDR3 protein: CASSSTGTQNTGELFF
J gene: TRBJ2-1; V gene: TRBV20-1; CDR3 protein: CSAHGGTSQISYNEQFF
J gene: TRBJ2-7; V gene: TRBV6-1; CDR3 protein: CASSELSGRGIPSSYEQYF
J gene: TRBJ1-1; V gene: TRBV27; CDR3 protein: CASSSFTGAEAFF
J gene: TRBJ1-1; V gene: TRBV14; CDR3 protein: CASSFWSGTEAFF
J gene: TRBJ1-5; V gene: TRBV5-1; CDR3 protein: CASSFGGVGNQPQHF
J gene: TRBJ2-3; V gene: TRBV10-3; CDR3 protein: CAIRGGAWDTQYF
J gene: TRBJ2-3; V gene: TRBV15; CDR3 protein: CATSRDRLAGGLRTDTQYF
J gene: TRBJ2-7; V gene: TRBV28; CDR3 protein: CASSFGVGKTEQYF
J gene: TRBJ2-3; V gene: TRBV20-1; CDR3 protein: CSAPAQGADTQYF
J gene: TRBJ2-1; V gene: TRBV20-1; CDR3 protein: CSATTFSGNSYNEQFF
J gene: TRBJ2-2; V gene: TRBV12-3/TRBV12-4; CDR3 protein: CASKPVPGELFF
J gene: TRBJ2-1; V gene: TRBV14; CDR3 protein: CASSPPGTGRSNEQFF
J gene: TRBJ2-5; V gene: TRBV11-2; CDR3 protein: CASSLDRDGLQETQYF
J gene: TRBJ2-5; V gene: TRBV20-1; CDR3 protein: CSAEVGGASETQYF
J gene: TRBJ1-5; V gene: TRBV3-1; CDR3 protein: CASSQGGGPQHF
J gene: TRBJ2-1; V gene: TRBV20-1; CDR3 protein: CSASDLGFYYNEQFF
J gene: TRBJ2-3; V gene: TRBV24-1; CDR3 protein: CATSDYDSTGSTDTQYF
J gene: TRBJ2-7; V gene: TRBV2; CDR3 protein: CASRFRGSSYEQYF
J gene: TRBJ2-6; V gene: TRBV12-3/TRBV12-4; CDR3 protein: CATQPGVRTGANVLTF
J gene: TRBJ2-1; V gene: TRBV7-2; CDR3 protein: CASSPRRAGNHEQFF
J gene: TRBJ2-1; V gene: TRBV7-8; CDR3 protein: CASSLTGNSYNEQFF
J gene: TRBJ1-2; V gene: TRBV7-9; CDR3 protein: CASSLAGTGYTF
J gene: TRBJ2-5; V gene: TRBV2; CDR3 protein: CASDRGETQYF
J gene: TRBJ1-1; V gene: TRBV27; CDR3 protein: CASSLLAGVSTEAFF
J gene: TRBJ2-3; V gene: TRBV5-5; CDR3 protein: CASRPTRGSNTQYF
J gene: TRBJ2-2; V gene: TRBV12-3/TRBV12-4; CDR3 protein: CASTQSPVAGGRTGELFF
J gene: TRBJ1-5; V gene: TRBV27; CDR3 protein: CASSLSGGYQPQHF
J gene: TRBJ1-2; V gene: TRBV27; CDR3 protein: CASSFNPGYGYTF
J gene: TRBJ2-7; V gene: TRBV5-1; CDR3 protein: CASSLIPRGQRHYEQYF
J gene: TRBJ2-7; V gene: TRBV5-1; CDR3 protein: CASSLALAGGPNEQYF
J gene: TRBJ2-1; V gene: TRBV9; CDR3 protein: CASSPPSNEQFF
J gene: TRBJ2-3; V gene: TRBV20-1; CDR3 protein: CSARASGRTDTQYF
J gene: TRBJ1-3; V gene: TRBV10-3; CDR3 protein: CAISESKEGPPGSGNTIYF